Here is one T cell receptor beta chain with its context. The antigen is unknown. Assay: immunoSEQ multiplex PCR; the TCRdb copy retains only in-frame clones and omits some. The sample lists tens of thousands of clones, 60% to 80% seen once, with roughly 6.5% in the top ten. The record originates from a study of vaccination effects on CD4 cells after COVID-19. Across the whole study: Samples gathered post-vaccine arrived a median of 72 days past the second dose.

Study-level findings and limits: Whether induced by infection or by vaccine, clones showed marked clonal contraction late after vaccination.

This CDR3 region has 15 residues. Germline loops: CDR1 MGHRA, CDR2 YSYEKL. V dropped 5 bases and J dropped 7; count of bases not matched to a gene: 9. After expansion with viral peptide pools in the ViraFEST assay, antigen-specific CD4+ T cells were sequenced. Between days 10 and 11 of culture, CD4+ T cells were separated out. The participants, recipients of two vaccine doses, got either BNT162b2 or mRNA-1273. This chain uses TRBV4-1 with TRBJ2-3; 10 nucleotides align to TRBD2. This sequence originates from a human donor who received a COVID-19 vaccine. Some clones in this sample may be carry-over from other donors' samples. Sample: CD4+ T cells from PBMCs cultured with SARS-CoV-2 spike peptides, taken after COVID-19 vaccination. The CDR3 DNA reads TGCGCCAGCAGCGCCCCCCAGCGGGGGGGCTATACGCAGTATTTT. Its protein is CASSAPQRGGYTQYF.